This T cell receptor beta chain stems from a study of blood T cell repertoires in COVID-19. Study background: The samples span acute and convalescent COVID-19 from the United States, Italy and Spain. PBMCs, B-cell-depleted T cells, or T cells were the source of the cDNA or gDNA that made up the material.

The authors' processing: Amplification from reference gene primers served as the basis for estimated nucleated cell counts. Produced via immunoSEQ multiplex PCR; TCRdb's table is partial and in-frame only. Clone size and the V and J calls come from that table; the DNA yielded D and trimming. The sample gives around 29,000 clones, approximately 91% of which show up once; around an eighth is in the top ten. CDR1 LGHNA and CDR2 YNFKEQ come from the germline V gene. The J segment lost 9 bases and the V segment lost 0 bases, leaving 7 bases of the junction unmatched. The CDR3 runs 16 residues. The sequenced sample consisted of peripheral blood. The genes are TRBV4-2 and TRBJ2-3; 12 positions agree with TRBD2. The receptor was derived from a human donor with active COVID-19. The donor label of this sample is uncertain. The CDR3 loop reads CASSQDPASGGATQYF. The CDR3 DNA follows: TGTGCCAGCAGCCAAGATCCAGCTAGCGGGGGGGCGACGCAGTATTTT.